Below are 27 T cell receptor beta chains sequenced from a single sample in a study of low-dose radiotherapy and immunotherapy resistance in tumors. Regarding time point: before trial treatment. Both TCRalpha and TCRbeta chains were reverse transcribed with V-gene-specific primers. TCR amplification involved 15 to 20 PCR cycles with a constant-region primer and V-primer adapter. MiXCR, run by TCRdb on the reads, gives a single entry per CDR3 protein. The sample contains some 85,000 distinct CDR3 sequences, under 20% of which appear only once. The material sequenced was PBMCs, taken before treatment. The receptors were gathered from a male donor with prostate cancer.

This clonotype was found many times. This chain joins TRBV7-9 and TRBJ1-2; D gene ambiguous. V was shortened by 3 bases and J by 4 bases, with 12 bases between the two germline ends. This CDR3 spans 14 amino acids. Germline loops: CDR1 SEHNR, CDR2 FQNEAQ (reference sequence). CDR3: CASSFYQEGYGYTF. In DNA form, the CDR3 reads TGTGCCAGCAGCTTTTACCAAGAGGGCTATGGCTACACCTTC.

In its sample, this clonotype was seen many times. The chain uses TRBV27 and TRBJ2-4, with D perhaps assigned TRBD1 or TRBD2 (5 bases each). Germline V gives CDR1 MNHEY, CDR2 SMNVEV (reference sequence). Trimming pared 6 bases from V and 4 bases from J, leaving 16 bases between. This CDR3 has 15 residues. The CDR3, as DNA: TGTGCCAGCAGGCAACAGGACGGGGCGAAAAACATTCAGTACTTC. Translated, it gives CASRQQDGAKNIQYF.

Concerning this clonotype itself: This likely reflects a read error, since a far larger clone is one base away. The chain has TRBV6-2 or TRBV6-3 and TRBJ2-7; TRBD1 or TRBD2 may be the D gene (6 bases each). This CDR3 is 17 amino acids long. The germline gives CDR1 MNHEY, CDR2 SVGEGT. Trimming pared 6 bases from V and 7 bases from J, leaving 28 bases between. This chain's CDR3 is CASSPEGGRRSYNEQYF. In DNA form, the CDR3 reads TGTGCCAGCAGCCCAGAAGGGGGGCGACGCTCCTACAATGAGCAGTACTTC.

This clonotype was seen repeatedly, ten times or more. V and J are TRBV6-5 and TRBJ2-3, with 10 positions matching TRBD2. The V gene end was trimmed by 6 bases and the J gene end by 1 base; junction bases not matched to a gene: 4. The V gene's germline CDR1 is MNHEY and CDR2 SVGAGI. The CDR3 consists of 15 residues. This CDR3 reads CASRTTSGGTDTQYF. CDR3 nucleotide sequence: TGTGCCAGCAGAACCACTAGCGGGGGCACAGATACGCAGTATTTT.

This clonotype appeared many times. The V gene is TRBV7-2, the J gene TRBJ2-7; 7 bases are shared with TRBD1. Germline values: CDR1 SGHTA, CDR2 FQGNSA. The length of the CDR3 is 13 residues. J gave up 11 bases and V 5 bases, and 12 bases lay outside the gene matches. The CDR3 region has the DNA TGTGCCAGCAGCCCTTCCTCCAGACAGGGAGAGTACTTC. As protein: CASSPSSRQGEYF.

This sequence joins TRBV6-1 and TRBJ1-1; 9 bases agree with TRBD1. Germline assignment: CDR1 MNHNS and CDR2 SASEGT. V was pared by 6 bases and J by 0 bases, with 5 bases of the junction left unmatched. CDR3 length equals 15 residues. DNA for the CDR3: TGTGCCAGCAGCCGAACAGGGGGCTTGAACACTGAAGCTTTCTTT. It yields the protein CASSRTGGLNTEAFF.

Worth noting for this clonotype: It differs at one base from a far larger clone, so likely a read error. The chain links TRBV15 to TRBJ2-7; D is possibly TRBD1 (5 bases). CDR3 length: 15 amino acids. Germline lookup yields CDR1 LNHNV and CDR2 YYDKDF (reference sequence). Trimming cost V 0 bases and J 7 bases, with 16 bases left between them. The CDR3 sequence: CATSRDTGKGNEQYF. The CDR3 region has the DNA TGTGCCACCAGCAGAGATACAGGCAAGGGCAATGAGCAGTACTTC.

This clonotype has ten or more counts. V is TRBV19 and J is TRBJ2-7; 9 positions match TRBD1. J lost 3 bases, V lost 5 bases, and 2 bases had no gene match. Per the germline V gene, CDR1 is LNHDA and CDR2 is SQIVND (reference sequence). The CDR3 is 13 amino acids. The CDR3 DNA reads as TGTGCCAGTAGTCTGGACAGGGGCTACGAGCAGTACTTC. This codes for CASSLDRGYEQYF.

This clonotype was seen repeatedly, ten times or more. This rearrangement joins TRBV9 to TRBJ2-2; no clear D gene. The length of the CDR3 is 15 residues. The V end was cut by 3 bases, the J end by 1 base, with 10 bases between. Germline CDR1 reads SGDLS; CDR2 reads YYNGEE. As DNA, the CDR3 is TGTGCCAGCAGCGCGCTTCCAGAGAACACCGGGGAGCTGTTTTTT. Translating gives CASSALPENTGELFF.

This clonotype came up many times. The chain carries TRBV12-3 or TRBV12-4 and TRBJ1-2; D unclear. The ends were cut back, 6 bases at V and 7 bases at J, with 18 bases in the middle. The CDR3 spans 14 residues. The CDR3 sequence: CASSRGLLSGGYTF. As DNA, the CDR3 is TGTGCCAGCAGCCGGGGTCTCCTAAGTGGTGGCTACACCTTC.

There are many counts of this clonotype. This rearrangement joins TRBV6-5 to TRBJ1-1, with D unclear. There are 12 residues in the CDR3. Germline V lookup: CDR1 MNHEY, CDR2 SVGAGI. Deletions cut 6 bases from V and 8 bases from J, with 13 bases between. The CDR3 reads CASSPGPSEAFF. CDR3 DNA sequence: TGTGCCAGCAGCCCTGGCCCCTCGGAAGCTTTCTTT.

This clonotype has at least ten counts. The CDR3 reads CASSYSDITDTQYF. CDR3 DNA: TGTGCCAGCAGTTACTCGGACATCACAGATACGCAGTATTTT. This chain uses TRBV6-2 or TRBV6-3 with TRBJ2-3, with a tentative D call TRBD1 (5 bases). The CDR3 runs to 14 residues. Germline lookup yields CDR1 MNHEY and CDR2 SVGEGT. V was cut by 0 bases and J by 2 bases, with 6 bases left in between.

This clonotype was counted at least ten times. V is TRBV18 and J is TRBJ2-5, with a weak D call TRBD1 (6 bases). CDR3 length equals 14 residues. CDR1 and CDR2 (germline): KGHSH, LQKENI. V was clipped by 0 bases and J by 5 bases, with 10 bases between them. The CDR3: CASSPPDSSETQYF. The CDR3 DNA reads TGTGCCAGCTCACCACCGGACAGCTCGGAGACCCAGTACTTC.

The rearrangement links TRBV6-2 or TRBV6-3 to TRBJ2-2; tentatively, D is TRBD2 (6 bases). V was cut by 6 bases and J by 0 bases, with 14 bases left in between. The length of the CDR3 is 16 residues. The germline V gene has CDR1 MNHEY and CDR2 SVGEGT. CDR3 sequence (DNA): TGTGCCAGCAGCCGCAGGAGGGAAACGAACACCGGGGAGCTGTTTTTT. Its translation: CASSRRRETNTGELFF.

This clonotype showed up many times. The gene calls are TRBV19 and TRBJ2-5, with TRBD2 as a possible D gene (6 bases). Looked up from germline, CDR1 is LNHDA and CDR2 is SQIVND (reference sequence). The CDR3 is 15 amino acids. V gave up 7 bases and J gave up 1 base, with 16 bases separating them. CDR3 DNA sequence: TGTGCCAGTACTTTGGGTCGGGGGTTCCAAGAGACCCAGTACTTC. It codes for CASTLGRGFQETQYF.

In its sample, this clonotype was seen many times. The genes are TRBV19 and TRBJ2-7, with a tentative D call TRBD1 (6 bases). The length of the CDR3 is 14 residues. Trimming left V 4 bases short and J 6 bases short, with 16 bases between. The germline gives CDR1 LNHDA, CDR2 SQIVND (reference sequence). The CDR3 sequence: CASSTFQTGGEQYF. The CDR3 bases are TGTGCCAGTAGTACCTTCCAGACAGGCGGCGAGCAGTACTTC.

This clonotype was found many times. The CDR3 DNA is TGTGCCAGCAGCTTACTGGATTATGAGCAGTTCTTC. It translates to CASSLLDYEQFF. The chain has TRBV11-2 and TRBJ2-1, with D uncertain. Germline V gene lookup returns CDR1 SGHAT and CDR2 FQNNGV. The CDR3 covers 12 residues. Between the trimmed V and J ends, which lost 2 bases and 8 bases, there was a span of 7 bases.

The table lists this clonotype with many counts. The chain employs TRBV27 and TRBJ1-1; D is uncertain. This CDR3 is 13 amino acids long. Between the trimmed V and J ends, which lost 8 bases and 1 base, there was a span of 11 bases. The germline V gene has CDR1 MNHEY and CDR2 SMNVEV (reference sequence). The chain's CDR3 is CASRLSGNTEAFF. CDR3 DNA sequence: TGTGCCAGCCGACTGTCGGGGAACACTGAAGCTTTCTTT.

On this clonotype itself: This likely stems from a read error, as it lies one base from a far larger clone. The chain has TRBV12-3 or TRBV12-4 and TRBJ2-1; a weak D match, TRBD2 (5 bases). The CDR3 has 15 residues. V lost 5 bases to trimming and J lost 10 bases, with 21 bases between them. CDR3 region: CASSPTRAASYEQFF. The CDR3 DNA is TGTGCCAGCAGTCCCACAAGAGCGGCCTCCTACGAGCAGTTCTTC.

This clonotype was observed at least ten times. The rearrangement uses TRBV7-2 and TRBJ2-3, with D perhaps assigned TRBD1 or TRBD2 (5 bases each). Germline CDR1 SGHTA, CDR2 FQGNSA. This CDR3 has 12 amino acids. The V end lost 4 bases, the J end lost 4 bases, and 6 bases lay between the germline ends. This CDR3 is CASSWGPDTQYF. The CDR3 DNA follows: TGTGCCAGCAGCTGGGGACCAGATACGCAGTATTTT. Full variable domain (remainder filled in from reference TRBV7-2 and TRBJ2-3): GAGVSQSPSNKVTEKGKDVELRCDPISGHTALYWYRQSLGQGLEFLIYFQGNSAPDKSGLPSDRFSAERTGGSVSTLTIQRTQQEDSAVYLCASSWGPDTQYFGPGTRLTVL.

This clonotype was counted at least ten times. The chain couples TRBV5-6 to TRBJ2-3; TRBD2 might be the D (6 bases). The CDR3 totals 14 residues. Trimming pared 3 bases from V and 5 bases from J, leaving 13 bases between. From germline, CDR1 is SGHDT and CDR2 YYEEEE. The CDR3 sequence is CASSYGRRGDTQYF. The DNA of the CDR3 is TGTGCCAGCAGCTACGGACGGCGGGGAGATACGCAGTATTTT.

This clonotype was observed many times. The chain links TRBV9 to TRBJ2-1; 12 bases are shared with TRBD2. The CDR3 spans 15 residues. The germline V gene has CDR1 SGDLS and CDR2 YYNGEE. Losses at the gene ends were 0 bases for V and 9 bases for J; bases not matched to a gene: 4. CDR3 amino acids: CASSVASGRAGEQFF. The CDR3 nucleotides read TGTGCCAGCAGCGTAGCTAGCGGGAGGGCCGGTGAGCAGTTCTTC.

In the case of this clonotype: A read error is likely here: a far larger clone is one base away. The J gene is TRBJ1-1, the V gene TRBV2; D might be TRBD1 (5 bases). Trimming stripped 3 bases from V and 2 bases from J, with 19 bases between. The CDR3 is 17 residues long. Germline-derived CDR1 and CDR2 are SNHLY and FYNNEI. The CDR3 DNA sequence: TGTGCCAGCAGTGACGGCCTGGGACTTCGCCCAAACACTGAAGCTTTCTTT. Protein: CASSDGLGLRPNTEAFF.

Within the sample, this clonotype is medium-sized. The rearrangement uses TRBV5-1 and TRBJ1-1; D is possibly TRBD1 (6 bases). The CDR3 covers 13 residues. V lost 4 bases to trimming and J lost 7 bases, with 14 bases between them. CDR1 is SGHRS and CDR2 is YFSETQ in the germline V gene. The DNA of the CDR3 is TGCGCCAGCAGCATGGACAGAGCTTTTGAAGCTTTCTTT. Its translation: CASSMDRAFEAFF.

There are many counts of this clonotype. The CDR3 is CASSWGLAGGPSEQFF. The DNA for the CDR3 is TGTGCCAGCAGCTGGGGACTAGCGGGGGGGCCTTCTGAGCAGTTCTTC. V usage is TRBV5-6 and J usage is TRBJ2-1; TRBD2 aligns across 16 bases. V trimming: 3 bases; J trimming: 9 bases; junction bases outside the gene matches: 6. Germline values: CDR1 SGHDT, CDR2 YYEEEE. The CDR3 consists of 16 residues.

This clonotype was recorded many times. The chain has TRBV7-6 and TRBJ2-5, with D perhaps matching TRBD2 (6 bases). The germline CDR1 and CDR2 sequences are SGHVS and FNYEAQ. This CDR3 has 13 amino acids. Trimming shortened V by 5 bases and J by 5 bases, and 12 bases separated the two germline ends. CDR3 protein: CASSPGVKETQYF. The CDR3 DNA reads TGTGCCAGCAGCCCGGGGGTAAAGGAGACCCAGTACTTC.

This clonotype came up many times. CDR3 protein: CASSLGTGELFF. In DNA form, the CDR3 reads TGCGCCAGCAGTTTAGGGACCGGGGAGCTGTTTTTT. The rearrangement joins TRBV4-1 to TRBJ2-2, with D hard to call. V was shortened by 6 bases and J by 5 bases, with 7 bases between the two germline ends. Germline values: CDR1 MGHRA, CDR2 YSYEKL. The CDR3 totals 12 residues.